What follows are 17 T cell receptor beta chains derived from one specimen sequenced in a study of cytomegalovirus exposure and HLA in healthy donors. 13 Jbeta primers and 60 Vbeta primers were used for the PCR. The assay was immunoSEQ multiplex PCR, and TCRdb's table has in-frame clones only and misses some. Across 100,000 to 150,000 clones, the top ten clones capture roughly 1.7% of the sample. Material: PBMCs. The origin of the receptors is a woman in her forties in good health and CMV-seropositive.

The CDR3 spells CATSRPGLADSYNEQFF. The CDR3 region has the DNA TGTGCCACCAGCAGGCCGGGACTAGCGGATTCCTACAATGAGCAGTTCTTC. V usage is TRBV15 and J usage is TRBJ2-1; TRBD2 matches 11 bases. The CDR3 contains 17 residues. CDR1 and CDR2 from the germline V gene are LNHNV and YYDKDF (reference sequence). Losses at the gene ends were 3 bases for V and 1 base for J; bases not matched to a gene: 5.

This rearrangement joins TRBV5-8 to TRBJ1-1; D is undetermined. CDR3 length: 13 amino acids. CDR1 SGHTS and CDR2 YDEGEE come from the germline V gene. V lost 4 bases and J lost 1, with 8 bases in between. The CDR3, as DNA: TGTGCCAGCAGCGTGTCAGGGAACACTGAAGCTTTCTTT. It translates to CASSVSGNTEAFF.

This chain uses TRBV28 with TRBJ2-1; 10 nucleotides agree with TRBD2. Germline V lookup: CDR1 MDHEN, CDR2 SYDVKM. V gave up 0 bases and J gave up 5 bases; unmatched junction bases: 10. The CDR3 loop spans 18 amino acids. The CDR3 nucleotides read TGTGCCAGCAGTTTATGGAACTTAACTAGCGGGATCGACAATGAGCAGTTCTTC. This encodes CASSLWNLTSGIDNEQFF.

This chain connects TRBV28 to TRBJ2-3, with 10 nucleotides matching TRBD2. Germline CDR1 is MDHEN and CDR2 is SYDVKM. The J segment lost 7 bases and the V segment lost 5 bases, leaving 9 bases of the junction unmatched. The CDR3 covers 15 residues. The CDR3 here is CASSRVLAGEYTQYF. As DNA, the CDR3 is TGTGCCAGCAGTCGAGTCCTAGCGGGAGAATATACGCAGTATTTT.

The V and J genes are TRBV14 and TRBJ2-1; no reliable D call. V was clipped by 4 bases and J by 0 bases, with 13 bases between them. The germline gives CDR1 SGHDN, CDR2 FVKESK. The CDR3 extends over 16 amino acids. CDR3 DNA: TGTGCCAGCAGCCCCCCGAACCCCAGCTCCTACAATGAGCAGTTCTTC. It encodes CASSPPNPSSYNEQFF.

The chain combines TRBV4-1 with TRBJ1-2; a weak D match, TRBD1 (6 bases). This CDR3 is 14 amino acids long. Germline CDR1 is MGHRA and CDR2 is YSYEKL. Trimming took 6 bases from V and 5 from J, leaving 16 bases between them. CDR3 sequence reads: CASSQRDTAYGYTF. The CDR3 region has the DNA TGCGCCAGCAGTCAGAGGGACACGGCTTATGGCTACACCTTC.

The chain recombines TRBV7-3 with TRBJ2-1; 10 bases are shared with TRBD2. Germline CDR1 reads SGHTA; CDR2 reads FQGTGA. The length of the CDR3 is 14 residues. With V trimmed by 4 bases and J by 6 bases, 3 bases remained unmatched. This CDR3 is CASSWTSGLNEQFF. CDR3 DNA sequence: TGTGCCAGCAGCTGGACTAGCGGTCTCAATGAGCAGTTCTTC.

The chain employs TRBV28 and TRBJ1-4, with TRBD1 identical over 9 bases. V was clipped by 6 bases and J by 9 bases; unmatched bases: 11. The length of the CDR3 is 15 residues. Per germline, CDR1 MDHEN and CDR2 SYDVKM. CDR3 protein: CASSPEIDRGKKLFF. In nucleotides, the CDR3 is TGTGCCAGCAGCCCCGAGATCGACAGGGGGAAAAAACTGTTTTTT.

The chain recombines TRBV9 with TRBJ1-2; tentatively, D is TRBD1 (5 bases). In germline, CDR1 is SGDLS, CDR2 YYNGEE. With 3 bases removed from V and 5 bases from J, the gap between germline ends came to 11 bases. This CDR3 is 13 amino acids long. As DNA, the CDR3 is TGTGCCAGCAGCGGATGGGGGGGATATGGCTACACCTTC. Translating gives CASSGWGGYGYTF.

The rearrangement links TRBV7-3 to TRBJ2-7; TRBD2 is a possible D gene (5 bases). V lost 0 bases and J 1 base, leaving 13 bases between the germline ends. Germline V gene lookup returns CDR1 SGHTA and CDR2 FQGTGA. The length of the CDR3 is 16 residues. The CDR3 sequence: CASSLTGVGPSYEQYF. CDR3 coding DNA: TGTGCCAGCAGCTTAACGGGAGTGGGCCCATCCTACGAGCAGTACTTC.

This chain joins TRBV7-3 and TRBJ2-1; possibly TRBD2 for D (6 bases). V was cut by 4 bases and J by 5 bases, with 15 bases left in between. This CDR3 spans 15 amino acids. Per the germline V gene, CDR1 is SGHTA and CDR2 is FQGTGA. The CDR3 bases are TGTGCCAGCAGCTCATATAGCGGAGGGGACAATGAGCAGTTCTTC. Its protein is CASSSYSGGDNEQFF. Full variable domain (outside the CDR3, taken from reference TRBV7-3 and TRBJ2-1): GAGVSQTPSNKVTEKGKYVELRCDPISGHTALYWYRQSLGQGPEFLIYFQGTGAADDSGLPNDRFFAVRPEGSVSTLKIQRTERGDSAVYLCASSSYSGGDNEQFFGPGTRLTVL.

J is TRBJ2-7 and V is TRBV18, with no clear D. Germline V gives CDR1 KGHSH, CDR2 LQKENI. The CDR3 runs to 14 residues. V was trimmed by 3 bases and J by 0 bases, leaving 9 bases between them. CDR3 nucleotides: TGTGCCAGCTCACCGCAGGCACACTCCTACGAGCAGTACTTC. This translates into CASSPQAHSYEQYF.

The CDR3 here is CASSPDALGREADTQYF. The DNA for the CDR3 is TGTGCCAGCTCACCGGATGCCTTGGGCAGGGAGGCAGATACGCAGTATTTT. V and J are TRBV18 and TRBJ2-3, with D maybe TRBD2 (6 bases). Germline V gives CDR1 KGHSH, CDR2 LQKENI. This CDR3 region has 17 residues. Trimming pared 3 bases from V and 4 bases from J, leaving 20 bases between.

V and J are TRBV2 and TRBJ1-2; D call uncertain. CDR3 length: 16 residues. CDR1 and CDR2 from the germline V gene are SNHLY and FYNNEI. The V and J ends lost 4 bases and 2 bases respectively, with 17 bases between them. The CDR3 here is CASSGRSPGRNYGYTF. In DNA form, the CDR3 reads TGTGCCAGCAGTGGCCGCTCCCCGGGGAGGAACTATGGCTACACCTTC.

The chain joins TRBV29-1 to TRBJ2-5; no clear D. This CDR3 has 12 amino acids. In germline, CDR1 is SQVTM, CDR2 ANQGSEA. Trimming cost V 3 bases and J 4 bases, with 9 bases left between them. The CDR3, as DNA: TGCAGCGTTGATGGCAGTTCAGAGACCCAGTACTTC. Its protein product is CSVDGSSETQYF. Complete variable domain (other parts from reference TRBV29-1 and TRBJ2-5): SAVISQKPSRDICQRGTSLTIQCQVDSQVTMMFWYRQQPGQSLTLIATANQGSEATYESGFVIDKFPISRPNLTFSTLTVSNMSPEDSSIYLCSVDGSSETQYFGPGTRLLVL.

V usage is TRBV6-5 and J usage is TRBJ2-7; TRBD2 matches at 8 bases. After removal of 8 bases from V and 2 bases from J, the junction contained 8 bases not matched to a gene. CDR1 is MNHEY and CDR2 is SVGAGI in the germline V gene. The CDR3 runs 14 residues. CDR3 bases: TGTGCCAGCGGACATTGGCGGGAGGCCTACGAGCAGTACTTC. As protein: CASGHWREAYEQYF.

V and J are TRBV4-1 and TRBJ2-2; 12 bases are a match to TRBD2. Germline CDR1 and CDR2: MGHRA and YSYEKL. The V and J ends lost 7 bases and 2 bases, in that order; junction bases with no gene match: 2. The CDR3 length is 15 residues. CDR3: CASKGLAGNTGELFF. The CDR3, as DNA: TGCGCCAGCAAGGGACTAGCGGGTAACACCGGGGAGCTGTTTTTT.